The 21 T cell receptor beta chains below were found in one sample sequenced in a study of blood T cell repertoires in COVID-19. The repertoire was sequenced with immunoSEQ multiplex PCR; TCRdb's copy has only in-frame clones and lacks some. The profile covers about 210,000 clones, with around three quarters appearing a single time and around 7.3% taken by the ten largest. The sequenced sample consisted of peripheral blood. All receptors derive from a woman in her seventies with acute or convalescent COVID-19.

As concerns this clone: Other nucleotide sequences from this sample produce the same CDR3. The chain combines TRBV30 with TRBJ2-3; 9 bases agree with TRBD1. The CDR3 spans 13 residues. CDR1 is GTSNPN, CDR2 SVGIG, per germline (reference sequence). With V trimmed by 4 bases and J by 3 bases, 2 bases remained unmatched. CDR3 coding DNA: TGTGCCTGGAACAGGGGGCAGACAGATACGCAGTATTTT. Its translation is CAWNRGQTDTQYF.

The chain employs TRBV7-2 and TRBJ2-1; D gene unclear. V was pared by 4 bases and J by 3 bases, with 7 bases between. The CDR3 totals 13 residues. Germline assignment: CDR1 SGHTA and CDR2 FQGNSA. The CDR3 region is CASSSNFYNEQFF. The CDR3 region has the DNA TGTGCCAGCAGCTCAAATTTCTACAATGAGCAGTTCTTC.

The chain uses TRBV5-1 and TRBJ2-3; TRBD2 agrees at 10 bases. Germline-derived CDR1 and CDR2 are SGHRS and YFSETQ. J gave up 1 base and V 0 bases, and 11 bases lay outside the gene matches. This CDR3 has 19 amino acids. CDR3 bases: TGCGCCAGCAGCTTGGCCGGGGGAGCTAGCGGGGGCCGCACAGATACGCAGTATTTT. This codes for CASSLAGGASGGRTDTQYF.

CDR3 in DNA: TGTGCCAGCAGTTTATTCCCCAACTATGGCTACACCTTC. It translates to CASSLFPNYGYTF. The chain recombines TRBV2 with TRBJ1-2, with D unclear. The CDR3 extends over 13 amino acids. Trimming cost V 5 bases and J 2 bases, with 9 bases left between them. Germline values: CDR1 SNHLY, CDR2 FYNNEI. Filled out from reference TRBV2 and TRBJ1-2, the complete variable domain reads EPEVTQTPSHQVTQMGQEVILRCVPISNHLYFYWYRQILGQKVEFLVSFYNNEISEKSEIFDDQFSVERPDGSNFTLKIRSTKLEDSAMYFCASSLFPNYGYTFGSGTRLTVV.

This clone has only a few counts. The rearrangement joins TRBV18 to TRBJ1-6; D is possibly TRBD1 (6 bases). Germline values: CDR1 KGHSH, CDR2 LQKENI. Trimming took off 5 bases at V and 10 bases at J, with 15 bases between the two ends. This CDR3 comprises 14 residues. DNA of the CDR3: TGTGCCAGCTCAGAGACAGGAGGAGGATCACCCCTCCACTTT. The encoded protein is CASSETGGGSPLHF.

This chain joins TRBV15 and TRBJ2-5; the D is unclear. The CDR3 is 15 amino acids. Germline V gene data show CDR1 as LNHNV and CDR2 as YYDKDF (reference sequence). V lost 3 bases and J lost 3, with 14 bases in between. Here the CDR3 reads CATSRSGTSKETQYF. The DNA of the CDR3 is TGTGCCACCAGCAGGTCAGGTACCTCCAAAGAGACCCAGTACTTC.

In its sample, this clone was seen once. The V call is TRBV7-2, the J call TRBJ2-1; D is possibly TRBD2 (6 bases). CDR3 length: 14 residues. Germline values: CDR1 SGHTA, CDR2 FQGNSA. V was clipped by 1 base and J by 10 bases, with 14 bases between them. CDR3 protein: CASSLGGGGTEQFF. The DNA for the CDR3 is TGTGCCAGCAGCTTAGGGGGAGGCGGGACCGAGCAGTTCTTC.

This chain connects TRBV10-1 to TRBJ2-4; 7 nucleotides align to TRBD1. J gave up 7 bases and V 2 bases, and 5 bases lay outside the gene matches. CDR3 length: 14 residues. Germline-derived CDR1 and CDR2 are WNHNN and SYGVQD (reference sequence). The CDR3 reads CASSEQTGSNIQYF. DNA for the CDR3: TGCGCCAGCAGTGAGCAGACAGGGAGTAACATTCAGTACTTC.

The gene calls are TRBV14 and TRBJ2-7; 10 positions agree with TRBD1. The CDR3 extends over 14 amino acids. V trimming: 9 bases; J trimming: 6 bases; junction bases outside the gene matches: 11. Germline V gene data show CDR1 as SGHDN and CDR2 as FVKESK. The CDR3 is CARYCRDRGGEQYV. The CDR3 DNA follows: TGTGCCAGGTACTGCCGGGACAGGGGAGGCGAGCAGTACGTC.

The chain has TRBV3-1 (or the pseudogene TRBV3-2) and TRBJ2-5; 8 bases map to TRBD1. The V and J ends lost 4 bases and 0 bases, in that order; junction bases with no gene match: 4. Germline V gene lookup returns CDR1 LGHDT and CDR2 YNNKEL (reference sequence). CDR3 length: 15 amino acids. The CDR3 DNA is TGTGCCAGCAGCCCTGGGGACAGGAACCAAGAGACCCAGTACTTC. Protein sequence: CASSPGDRNQETQYF.

The chain links TRBV5-5 to TRBJ2-6, with no clear D. CDR3 length equals 16 residues. The V and J ends lost 0 bases and 1 base respectively, with 8 bases between them. Germline V lookup: CDR1 SGHKS, CDR2 YYEKEE (reference sequence). The CDR3 is CASSLDAGSGANVLTF. CDR3 DNA: TGTGCCAGCAGCTTGGACGCAGGATCTGGGGCCAACGTCCTGACTTTC.

This clone was picked up one time. V gene TRBV3-1 (or the pseudogene TRBV3-2) combines with J gene TRBJ2-3; D unresolved. The germline V gene encodes CDR1 LGHDT and CDR2 YNNKEL (reference sequence). V was clipped by 2 bases and J by 0 bases, with 3 bases between them. The CDR3 has 13 amino acids. CDR3 coding DNA: TGTGCCAGCAGCCAACTAAGCACAGATACGCAGTATTTT. Translating it yields CASSQLSTDTQYF.

The chain is built from TRBV19 and TRBJ2-7, with a weak D call TRBD1 (6 bases). Germline lookup yields CDR1 LNHDA and CDR2 SQIVND (reference sequence). This CDR3 comprises 13 residues. V lost 8 bases to trimming and J lost 3 bases, with 14 bases between them. CDR3 coding DNA: TGTGCCAGTGAGGGCAGGGGATACTACGAGCAGTACGTC. As protein: CASEGRGYYEQYV.

The V and J genes are TRBV5-1 and TRBJ2-3; weak D call: TRBD2 (6 bases). Germline V lookup: CDR1 SGHRS, CDR2 YFSETQ. The CDR3 is 14 amino acids. V was cut by 2 bases and J by 2 bases, with 9 bases left in between. The CDR3 region is CASSFGLPTDTQYF. The CDR3 DNA reads as TGCGCCAGCAGCTTTGGACTACCCACAGATACGCAGTATTTT.

The CDR3 coding sequence is TGTGCCAGCAGACAGACAACTAATGAAAAACTGTTTTTT. Amino acid sequence: CASRQTTNEKLFF. The chain is built from TRBV2 and TRBJ1-4; D unclear. The CDR3 runs 13 residues. Germline lookup yields CDR1 SNHLY and CDR2 FYNNEI. V shed 6 bases and J shed 0 bases, with 5 bases lying between them.

J is TRBJ2-3 and V is TRBV19; D unresolved. The CDR3 consists of 15 residues. Germline CDR1 LNHDA, CDR2 SQIVND (reference sequence). Trimming removed 1 base from V and 2 bases from J, with 10 bases in between. CDR3 amino acids: CASSIGPPYTDTQYF. DNA of the CDR3: TGTGCCAGTAGTATAGGTCCCCCTTACACAGATACGCAGTATTTT.

V usage is TRBV18 and J usage is TRBJ2-1; D perhaps matches TRBD2 (5 bases). Germline V gives CDR1 KGHSH, CDR2 LQKENI. CDR3 length equals 14 residues. Trimming removed 3 bases at V and 0 bases at J, with 6 bases between. CDR3 DNA sequence: TGTGCCAGCTCACCGGGGAGCTCCTACAATGAGCAGTTCTTC. Protein product: CASSPGSSYNEQFF.

The rearrangement links TRBV6-2 or TRBV6-3 to TRBJ2-7, with 10 bases fitting TRBD2. This CDR3 comprises 14 residues. CDR1 MNHEY and CDR2 SVGEGT come from the germline V gene. V was pared by 6 bases and J by 0 bases, with 2 bases of the junction left unmatched. CDR3 bases: TGTGCCAGCAGCAGGACTAGCGGCTCCTACGAGCAGTACGTC. Residues: CASSRTSGSYEQYV.

This chain links TRBV7-6 with TRBJ1-3; 12 nucleotides match TRBD1. This CDR3 has 15 amino acids. Germline V gene lookup returns CDR1 SGHVS and CDR2 FNYEAQ. Losses at the gene ends were 5 bases for V and 4 bases for J; bases not matched to a gene: 3. Written as DNA, the CDR3 is TGTGCCAGCAGCCTGGGACAGGGGGCAGGAAACACCATATATTTT. Translated, it gives CASSLGQGAGNTIYF.

The chain links TRBV19 to TRBJ2-7; 8 nucleotides line up with TRBD1. From germline, CDR1 is LNHDA and CDR2 SQIVND (reference sequence). This CDR3 contains 15 residues. Trimming took 5 bases from V and 5 from J; bases not matched to a gene: 11. This CDR3 is CASSLGQGNNHEQYF. The CDR3 nucleotides read TGTGCCAGTAGTCTCGGACAGGGAAATAATCACGAGCAGTACTTC.

This chain connects TRBV25-1 to TRBJ1-6; 7 positions agree with TRBD1. This CDR3 is 17 amino acids long. From germline, CDR1 is MGHDK and CDR2 SYGVNS. Trimming removed 6 bases from V and 6 bases from J; junction bases left unmatched: 14. Here the CDR3 reads CASSAHPGQSVNSPLHF. CDR3 in DNA: TGTGCCAGCAGCGCCCATCCGGGACAGAGCGTTAATTCACCCCTCCACTTT.